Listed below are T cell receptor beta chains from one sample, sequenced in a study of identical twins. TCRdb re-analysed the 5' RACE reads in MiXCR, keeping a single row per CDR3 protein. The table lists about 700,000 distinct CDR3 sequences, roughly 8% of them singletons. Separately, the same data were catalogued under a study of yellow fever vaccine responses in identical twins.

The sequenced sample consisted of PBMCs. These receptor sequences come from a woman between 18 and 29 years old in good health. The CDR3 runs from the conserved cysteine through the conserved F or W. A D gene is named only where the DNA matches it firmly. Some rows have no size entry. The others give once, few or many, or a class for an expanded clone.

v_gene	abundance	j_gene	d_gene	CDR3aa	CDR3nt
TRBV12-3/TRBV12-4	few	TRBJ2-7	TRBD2	CASSFKLAGPYEQYF	TGTGCCAGCAGTTTTAAGCTAGCGGGCCCCTACGAGCAGTACTTC
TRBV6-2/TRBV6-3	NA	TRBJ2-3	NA	CASKARPTDTQYF	TGTGCCAGCAAAGCTAGGCCCACAGATACGCAGTATTTT
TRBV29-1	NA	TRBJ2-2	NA	CSATHGPGELFF	TGCAGCGCTACTCACGGGCCCGGGGAGCTGTTTTTT
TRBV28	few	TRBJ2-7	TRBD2	CASSRLGGLATYEQYF	TGTGCCAGCAGTCGCTTGGGGGGACTAGCGACCTACGAGCAGTACTTC
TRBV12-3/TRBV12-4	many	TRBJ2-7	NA	CASSLDPASYEQYF	TGTGCCAGCAGTTTAGATCCGGCCTCCTACGAGCAGTACTTC
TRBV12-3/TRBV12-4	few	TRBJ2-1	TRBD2	CASSLLPSGVSNEQFF	TGTGCCAGCAGTTTACTCCCTAGCGGGGTTTCCAATGAGCAGTTCTTC
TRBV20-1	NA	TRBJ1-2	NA	CSAGAQTYGYTF	TGCAGTGCTGGTGCCCAAACCTATGGCTACACCTTC
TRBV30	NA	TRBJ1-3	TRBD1	CAWSVQGRDRLGNTIYF	TGTGCCTGGAGTGTACAAGGGAGGGACAGGCTTGGAAACACCATATATTTT
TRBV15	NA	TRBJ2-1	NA	CATSTPGAAYNEQFF	TGTGCCACCAGCACCCCCGGGGCAGCCTACAATGAGCAGTTCTTC
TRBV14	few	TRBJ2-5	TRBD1	CASSLRDRGPQETQYF	TGTGCCAGCAGTCTAAGAGACAGGGGCCCTCAAGAGACCCAGTACTTC
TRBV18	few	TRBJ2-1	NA	CASSPPEASRSNEQFF	TGTGCCAGCTCACCACCGGAGGCTAGCAGGTCCAATGAGCAGTTCTTC
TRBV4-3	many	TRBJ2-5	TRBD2	CASSQDLWASGTETQYF	TGCGCCAGCAGCCAAGATTTATGGGCTAGCGGGACAGAGACCCAGTACTTC
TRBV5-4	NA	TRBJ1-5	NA	CASSPDRTTQPQHF	TGTGCCAGCAGCCCCGACAGAACCACTCAGCCCCAGCATTTT
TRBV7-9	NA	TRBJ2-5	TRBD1	CASSHLTGTGEETQYF	TGTGCCAGCAGCCACTTGACCGGGACAGGGGAAGAGACCCAGTACTTC
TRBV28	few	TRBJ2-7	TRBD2	CASSPASGSTYEQYF	TGTGCCAGCAGTCCGGCTAGCGGGTCTACCTACGAGCAGTACTTC
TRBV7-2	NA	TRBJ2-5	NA	CASSLVARQQETQYF	TGTGCCAGCAGCTTAGTGGCGCGGCAACAAGAGACCCAGTACTTC
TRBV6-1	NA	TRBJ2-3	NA	CASRPRDGREDTQYF	TGTGCCAGCAGACCGCGGGACGGTCGTGAGGATACGCAGTATTTT
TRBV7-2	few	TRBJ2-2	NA	CASSPLGVTGELFF	TGTGCCAGCAGCCCGCTGGGAGTCACCGGGGAGCTGTTTTTT
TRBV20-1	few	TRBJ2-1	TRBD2	CSARTSGIISYNEQFF	TGCAGTGCTAGGACTAGCGGGATAATCTCCTACAATGAGCAGTTCTTC
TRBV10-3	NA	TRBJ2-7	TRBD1	CAISGRDSSYEQYF	TGTGCCATCAGTGGCAGGGACAGCTCCTACGAGCAGTACTTC
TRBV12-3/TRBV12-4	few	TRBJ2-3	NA	CASSKTESRTDTQYF	TGTGCCAGCAGCAAAACAGAATCTCGCACAGATACGCAGTATTTT
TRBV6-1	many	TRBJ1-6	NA	CASSGGTSANSPLHF	TGTGCCAGCAGTGGGGGGACAAGCGCTAATTCACCCCTCCACTTT
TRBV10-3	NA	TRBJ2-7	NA	CAISGQEPYEQYF	TGTGCCATCAGTGGACAGGAACCCTACGAGCAGTACTTC
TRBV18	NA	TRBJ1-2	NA	CASSPLDSSAKGYTF	TGTGCCAGCTCACCATTGGACAGCTCGGCGAAAGGCTACACCTTC
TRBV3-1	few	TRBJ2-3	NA	CASCSATDTQYF	TGTGCCAGCTGCTCAGCCACAGATACGCAGTATTTT
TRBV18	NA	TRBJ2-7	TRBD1	CASSPTGQGDEQYF	TGTGCCAGCTCACCCACGGGACAGGGAGACGAGCAGTACTTC
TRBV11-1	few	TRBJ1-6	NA	CASSPRTGNSPLHF	TGTGCCAGCAGCCCCCGAACGGGGAATTCACCCCTCCACTTT
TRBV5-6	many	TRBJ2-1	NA	CASSLARRFAGEQFF	TGTGCCAGCAGCTTGGCCCGGAGGTTCGCGGGTGAGCAGTTCTTC
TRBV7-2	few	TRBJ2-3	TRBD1	CASSIYRGDTQYF	TGTGCCAGCAGCATATACAGGGGCGATACGCAGTATTTT
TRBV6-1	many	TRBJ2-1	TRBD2	CASRQRGGTRDEQFF	TGTGCCAGCAGGCAGCGGGGGGGAACTAGGGATGAGCAGTTCTTC
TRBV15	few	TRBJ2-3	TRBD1	CATSGQGSGTDTQYF	TGTGCCACGTCGGGACAGGGGTCGGGCACAGATACGCAGTATTTT
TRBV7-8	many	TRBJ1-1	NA	CASSPPRGARGTEAFF	TGTGCCAGCAGTCCTCCGCGGGGCGCAAGGGGCACTGAAGCTTTCTTT
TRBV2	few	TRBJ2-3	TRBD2	CASSEGLAGVSDTQYF	TGTGCCAGCAGTGAAGGGCTAGCGGGAGTGTCAGATACGCAGTATTTT
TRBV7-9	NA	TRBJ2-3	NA	CASTPGSHTTDTQYF	TGTGCCAGCACCCCGGGTAGCCACACCACAGATACGCAGTATTTT
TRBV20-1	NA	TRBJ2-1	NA	CSARSNRGSYNEQFF	TGCAGTGCTAGATCCAACCGTGGGTCTTACAATGAGCAGTTCTTC
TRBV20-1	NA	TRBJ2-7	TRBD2	CSAGTSLNYEQYF	TGCAGTGCCGGGACTAGTCTTAATTACGAGCAGTACTTC
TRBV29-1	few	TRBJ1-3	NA	CSVSRDSGGNTIYF	TGCAGCGTTAGCAGGGATTCGGGCGGAAACACCATATATTTT
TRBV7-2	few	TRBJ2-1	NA	CASSPGLRFNNEQFF	TGTGCCAGCAGTCCGGGGCTGCGCTTTAACAATGAGCAGTTCTTC
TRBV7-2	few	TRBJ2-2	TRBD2	CASSLELAANTGELFF	TGTGCCAGCAGCTTAGAACTAGCGGCGAACACCGGGGAGCTGTTTTTT
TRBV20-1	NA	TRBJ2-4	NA	CSASRQGRNIQYF	TGCAGTGCCTCTCGGCAGGGGAGAAACATTCAGTACTTC
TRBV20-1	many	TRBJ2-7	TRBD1	CSAHSRPVWDRANEQYF	TGCAGTGCTCATAGCCGGCCGGTTTGGGACAGGGCTAACGAGCAGTACTTC
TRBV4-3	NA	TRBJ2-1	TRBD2	CASSQDGVGGRKSYNEQFF	TGCGCCAGCAGCCAAGATGGGGTCGGCGGGAGGAAATCCTACAATGAGCAGTTCTTC